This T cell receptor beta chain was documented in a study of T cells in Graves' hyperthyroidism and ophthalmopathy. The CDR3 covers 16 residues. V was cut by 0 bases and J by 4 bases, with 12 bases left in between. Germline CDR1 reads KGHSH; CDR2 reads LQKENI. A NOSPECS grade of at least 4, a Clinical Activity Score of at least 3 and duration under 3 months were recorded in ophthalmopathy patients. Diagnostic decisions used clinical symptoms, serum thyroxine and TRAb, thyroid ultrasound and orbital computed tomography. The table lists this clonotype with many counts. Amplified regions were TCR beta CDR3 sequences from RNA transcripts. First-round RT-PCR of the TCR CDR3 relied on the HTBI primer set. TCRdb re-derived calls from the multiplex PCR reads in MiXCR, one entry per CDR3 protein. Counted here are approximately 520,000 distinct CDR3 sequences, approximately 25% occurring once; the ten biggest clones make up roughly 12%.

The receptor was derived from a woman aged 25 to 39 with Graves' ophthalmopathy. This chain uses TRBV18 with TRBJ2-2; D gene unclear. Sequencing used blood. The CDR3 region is CASSPPLSSFTGELFF. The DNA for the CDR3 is TGTGCCAGCTCACCACCCCTATCCAGTTTCACCGGGGAGCTGTTTTTT.